Presented here are 29 T cell receptor beta chains from one specimen sequenced in a study of cytomegalovirus exposure and HLA in healthy donors (dated by TCRdb to 2016 to 2017). The library was produced with the immunoSEQ multiplex PCR assay. The multiplex PCR relied on a mix of 60 forward primers for TCR Vbeta segments and 13 reverse primers for TCR Jbeta segments. Held by TCRdb, this immuneACCESS table contains in-frame sequences only and omits some clones. Under half of the omission traces to an unresolved V gene where checked; the cause of the rest is unknown. The sample includes around 130,000 clones, with roughly 84% observed a single time. About 1.8% of the sample belongs to the ten largest clones. The sequenced sample was PBMCs. These receptors were collected from a boy younger than 18 in good health and CMV-seronegative.

The V gene is TRBV7-9, the J gene TRBJ1-2; D remains ambiguous. This CDR3 spans 16 amino acids. V dropped 7 bases and J dropped 2 bases, with 20 bases sitting between them. The germline CDR1 and CDR2 sequences are SEHNR and FQNEAQ (reference sequence). In DNA form, the CDR3 reads TGTGCCAGCACCACTCTAAGTGGTGAGGCGAACTATGGCTACACCTTC. It is translated as CASTTLSGEANYGYTF.

The V and J genes are TRBV4-3 and TRBJ2-3; 8 bases agree with TRBD1. Germline CDR1 LGHNA, CDR2 YSLEER. Unmatched junction bases numbered 6, after V lost 1 base and J lost 0 bases. The CDR3 has 17 residues. The CDR3 DNA reads as TGCGCCAGCAGCCAAGCCAGGACAGGGAGAAGCACAGATACGCAGTATTTT. This encodes CASSQARTGRSTDTQYF.

This clone has only one observation. This chain joins TRBV7-3 and TRBJ2-4, with TRBD2 matching over 8 bases. The CDR3 has 14 residues. V was pared by 2 bases and J by 7 bases, with 4 bases of the junction left unmatched. Looked up from germline, CDR1 is SGHTA and CDR2 is FQGTGA. The CDR3 reads CASSLGAGGNIQYF. As DNA, the CDR3 is TGTGCCAGCAGCTTAGGGGCGGGGGGCAACATTCAGTACTTC.

This chain links TRBV30 with TRBJ1-2, with 9 bases that match TRBD1. Germline loops: CDR1 GTSNPN, CDR2 SVGIG (reference sequence). Unmatched junction bases numbered 7, after V lost 3 bases and J lost 5 bases. CDR3 size: 14 residues. The CDR3 is CAWRDRGGKYGYTF. The CDR3 nucleotides are TGTGCCTGGAGGGACAGGGGTGGTAAATATGGCTACACCTTC.

J is TRBJ1-4 and V is TRBV6-1; TRBD1 aligns across 7 bases. CDR1 is MNHNS and CDR2 is SASEGT in the germline V gene. The ends lost 8 bases at V and 6 bases at J; junction bases unmatched: 9. There are 14 residues in the CDR3. Here the CDR3 reads CASGEQGRYEKLFF. The CDR3 nucleotides are TGTGCCAGCGGGGAACAGGGGCGATATGAAAAACTGTTTTTT.

The V gene is TRBV7-2, the J gene TRBJ2-7; TRBD2 might be the D (6 bases). The CDR3 contains 12 residues. Germline CDR1 and CDR2: SGHTA and FQGNSA. Trimming took off 5 bases at V and 3 bases at J, with 8 bases between the two ends. Here the CDR3 DNA reads TGTGCCAGCAGCGCGCGGGGCTACGAGCAGTACTTC. This gives the protein CASSARGYEQYF.

The chain has TRBV25-1 and TRBJ1-2; D remains unclear. CDR1 is MGHDK and CDR2 is SYGVNS in the germline V gene. CDR3 length: 15 amino acids. Between the trimmed V and J ends, which lost 4 bases and 0 bases, there was a span of 12 bases. CDR3 sequence reads: CASSGLSRANYGYTF. In nucleotides, the CDR3 is TGTGCCAGCAGTGGGTTGAGTAGAGCTAACTATGGCTACACCTTC.

On this clone itself: One end of the junction varies from germline; a read error may be responsible. V and J are TRBV2 and TRBJ2-3, with 7 bases identical to TRBD2. This CDR3 contains 15 residues. Germline CDR1 and CDR2: SNHLY and FYNNEI. Here the CDR3 reads CASSQAGPSTDTQYF. The CDR3 DNA reads TGTGCCAGCAGTCAAGCGGGGCCTAGCACAGATACGCAGTATTTT.

J is TRBJ1-1 and V is TRBV19; D call uncertain. Germline V gene lookup returns CDR1 LNHDA and CDR2 SQIVND (reference sequence). V was pared by 4 bases and J by 3 bases, with 9 bases between. This CDR3 has 13 residues. The CDR3 DNA follows: TGTGCCAGTAGTACTCCCTTCTACACTGAAGCTTTCTTT. Translating it yields CASSTPFYTEAFF.

The chain carries TRBV6-5 and TRBJ1-2, with D maybe TRBD1 (6 bases). Between the trimmed V and J ends, which lost 2 bases and 0 bases, there was a span of 7 bases. The CDR3 is 14 residues long. Germline values: CDR1 MNHEY, CDR2 SVGAGI. CDR3 DNA: TGTGCCAGCAGTTACGGGACAACTAACTATGGCTACACCTTC. Encoded protein: CASSYGTTNYGYTF.

This chain links TRBV7-9 with TRBJ2-3, with 9 nucleotides matching TRBD2. The ends lost 5 bases at V and 5 bases at J; junction bases unmatched: 11. The CDR3 has 16 amino acids. Germline assignment: CDR1 SEHNR and CDR2 FQNEAQ (reference sequence). CDR3 nucleotide sequence: TGTGCCAGCAGCCCCTACTCTAGCGGGATGATAGATACGCAGTATTTT. It translates to CASSPYSSGMIDTQYF. The entire variable domain, with the rest obtained from reference TRBV7-9 and TRBJ2-3, is as follows: DTGVSQNPRHKITKRGQNVTFRCDPISEHNRLYWYRQTLGQGPEFLTYFQNEAQLEKSRLLSDRFSAERPKGSFSTLEIQRTEQGDSAMYLCASSPYSSGMIDTQYFGPGTRLTVL.

The rearrangement uses TRBV18 and TRBJ2-7; 7 bases fit TRBD2. Per the germline V gene, CDR1 is KGHSH and CDR2 is LQKENI. After removal of 0 bases from V and 2 bases from J, the junction contained 4 bases not matched to a gene. There are 15 residues in the CDR3. CDR3 in DNA: TGTGCCAGCTCACCACCGGGGACTACAACCTACGAGCAGTACTTC. It is translated as CASSPPGTTTYEQYF. The full variable domain, with the rest looked up from reference TRBV18 and TRBJ2-7, is NAGVMQNPRHLVRRRGQEARLRCSPMKGHSHVYWYRQLPEEGLKFMVYLQKENIIDESGMPKERFSAEFPKEGPSILRIQQVVRGDSAAYFCASSPPGTTTYEQYFGPGTRLTVT.

To note about this clone: An end of the junction differs from the germline gene, which may be a read error. The J gene is TRBJ2-2, the V gene TRBV4-2; TRBD2 matches 9 bases. The CDR3 contains 14 residues. Germline V gene lookup returns CDR1 LGHNA and CDR2 YNFKEQ. The CDR3 region has the DNA TGTGCCAGCAGACGGACTAGCGAGGCGGGGGGGCTGTTTTTT. This codes for CASRRTSEAGGLFF.

The chain recombines TRBV19 with TRBJ1-6; D gene uncertain. Trimming stripped 3 bases from V and 0 bases from J, with 12 bases between. Germline-derived CDR1 and CDR2 are LNHDA and SQIVND (reference sequence). The CDR3 covers 17 residues. CDR3 in DNA: TGTGCCAGTAGTATCCAATCCTATAGCTCCTATAATTCACCCCTCCACTTT. This codes for CASSIQSYSSYNSPLHF.

This chain uses TRBV27 with TRBJ1-5; D is possibly TRBD1 (5 bases). V lost 2 bases and J 0 bases, leaving 11 bases between the germline ends. Germline V gives CDR1 MNHEY, CDR2 SMNVEV (reference sequence). This CDR3 contains 16 residues. CDR3 coding DNA: TGTGCCAGCAGTTTAACGTGGGGGGGTAGCAATCAGCCCCAGCATTTT. Translation gives CASSLTWGGSNQPQHF.

The gene calls are TRBV7-9 and TRBJ1-4; TRBD1 matches at 9 bases. Per the germline V gene, CDR1 is SEHNR and CDR2 is FQNEAQ (reference sequence). The V and J ends lost 3 bases and 7 bases, in that order; junction bases with no gene match: 6. The CDR3 is 15 residues long. The DNA for the CDR3 is TGTGCCAGCAGCTTGAACAGGGGGCGGTCTGAAAAACTGTTTTTT. Amino acid sequence: CASSLNRGRSEKLFF.

The chain has TRBV6-1 and TRBJ2-5, with 13 bases that match TRBD2. Trimming removed 2 bases from V and 5 bases from J; junction bases left unmatched: 5. The CDR3 contains 16 residues. Looked up from germline, CDR1 is MNHNS and CDR2 is SASEGT. The CDR3 nucleotides read TGTGCCAGCAGTGAAAGGACTAGCGGGAGTGGGGAGACCCAGTACTTC. It encodes CASSERTSGSGETQYF.

The chain links TRBV6-5 to TRBJ1-1; 9 bases line up with TRBD1. Germline CDR1 is MNHEY and CDR2 is SVGAGI. The CDR3 is 15 residues long. V shed 5 bases and J 1 base; nucleotides not matched to a gene: 5. The CDR3 reads CASSRWGQGNTEAFF. CDR3 DNA: TGTGCCAGCAGTCGATGGGGACAGGGGAACACTGAAGCTTTCTTT.

The chain recombines TRBV5-4 with TRBJ2-1; 7 bases agree with TRBD2. CDR3 length: 13 residues. J was trimmed by 8 bases and V by 2 bases; bases with no gene match: 4. Germline loops: CDR1 SGHNT, CDR2 YYREEE (reference sequence). The DNA of the CDR3 is TGTGCCAGCAGCTTTGGGGGAGGGGATGAGCAGTTCTTC. Protein: CASSFGGGDEQFF.

The gene calls are TRBV7-9 and TRBJ1-4; 9 nucleotides match TRBD1. This CDR3 is built from 15 residues. Germline CDR1 reads SEHNR; CDR2 reads FQNEAQ (reference sequence). Trimming at V came to 2 bases and at J to 7 bases, leaving 5 bases not matched to a gene. The CDR3 sequence: CASSLKGQGTEKLFF. In nucleotides, the CDR3 is TGTGCCAGCAGCTTAAAAGGACAGGGGACTGAAAAACTGTTTTTT.

The rearrangement uses TRBV27 and TRBJ2-1, with 11 nucleotides matching TRBD2. Trimming cost V 6 bases and J 8 bases; bases outside gene matches: 12. CDR1 is MNHEY and CDR2 is SMNVEV in the germline V gene (reference sequence). The CDR3 loop spans 16 amino acids. This chain's CDR3 is CASSHHSGRARDEQFF. The CDR3 nucleotides are TGTGCCAGCAGCCACCATAGCGGGAGGGCCAGGGATGAGCAGTTCTTC.

This chain links TRBV19 with TRBJ2-7; 9 bases line up with TRBD2. The length of the CDR3 is 16 residues. Germline-derived CDR1 and CDR2 are LNHDA and SQIVND (reference sequence). The V and J ends lost 7 bases and 2 bases, in that order; junction bases with no gene match: 12. CDR3 residues: CASTPKGTSTPYEQYF. The CDR3 DNA reads as TGTGCCAGTACCCCGAAGGGGACTAGCACCCCCTACGAGCAGTACTTC.

J is TRBJ2-2 and V is TRBV4-1, with D hard to call. Trimming pared 3 bases from V and 7 bases from J, leaving 6 bases between. CDR3 size: 12 residues. Germline-derived CDR1 and CDR2 are MGHRA and YSYEKL. The CDR3 DNA sequence: TGCGCCAGCAGCCATCCCGGCGGGGAGCTGTTTTTT. Residues: CASSHPGGELFF.

This chain joins TRBV19 and TRBJ2-3; the D gene is possibly TRBD2 (6 bases). V was pared by 2 bases and J by 5 bases, with 11 bases between. The germline gives CDR1 LNHDA, CDR2 SQIVND (reference sequence). There are 14 residues in the CDR3. As DNA, the CDR3 is TGTGCCAGTAGTATATCCGGGAGAGGAGATACGCAGTATTTT. It yields the protein CASSISGRGDTQYF.

J is TRBJ1-6 and V is TRBV11-2; TRBD1 agrees at 9 bases. The CDR3 length is 16 residues. Germline V gene data show CDR1 as SGHAT and CDR2 as FQNNGV. Trimming removed 3 bases from V and 7 bases from J; junction bases left unmatched: 7. The CDR3 bases are TGTGCCAGCAGCTTGTTGGGACAGGGAAGAAATTCACCCCTCCACTTT. It translates to CASSLLGQGRNSPLHF.

This chain uses TRBV6-6 with TRBJ1-4; no clear D. The CDR3 has 16 amino acids. Germline V lookup: CDR1 MNHNY, CDR2 SVGAGI (reference sequence). Deletions cut 2 bases from V and 0 bases from J, with 10 bases between. The CDR3 DNA reads as TGTGCCAGCAGTTACCGGAGACTAACAACTAATGAAAAACTGTTTTTT. Protein product: CASSYRRLTTNEKLFF.

The CDR3 nucleotides are TGTGCCAGCAGCTACCCGGACAGGGTTCTTGGCTACACCTTC. This codes for CASSYPDRVLGYTF. The chain carries TRBV7-2 and TRBJ1-2; 8 bases are shared with TRBD1. The CDR3 sequence is 14 residues long. V shed 4 bases and J 7 bases; nucleotides not matched to a gene: 8. The germline CDR1 and CDR2 sequences are SGHTA and FQGNSA.

As regards this clone: The same CDR3 can be traced to other DNA sequences in this sample. The CDR3 region has the DNA TGTGCCAGCAGTTACTCCGGGACAGGGAACACTGAAGCTTTCTTT. Protein sequence: CASSYSGTGNTEAFF. The gene calls are TRBV6-5 and TRBJ1-1, with 8 bases that match TRBD1. The germline gives CDR1 MNHEY, CDR2 SVGAGI. The V gene end was trimmed by 0 bases and the J gene end by 1 base; junction bases not matched to a gene: 1. The CDR3 runs to 15 residues.

The rearrangement joins TRBV5-1 to TRBJ2-5; TRBD2 matches at 7 bases. The V segment lost 5 bases and the J segment 1 base; nucleotides outside the gene matches: 14. Looked up from germline, CDR1 is SGHRS and CDR2 is YFSETQ. The CDR3 totals 17 residues. CDR3 sequence (DNA): TGCGCCAGCAGTCAGAGAACAAGCGGGGCAATCCAAGAGACCCAGTACTTC. Its protein product is CASSQRTSGAIQETQYF.